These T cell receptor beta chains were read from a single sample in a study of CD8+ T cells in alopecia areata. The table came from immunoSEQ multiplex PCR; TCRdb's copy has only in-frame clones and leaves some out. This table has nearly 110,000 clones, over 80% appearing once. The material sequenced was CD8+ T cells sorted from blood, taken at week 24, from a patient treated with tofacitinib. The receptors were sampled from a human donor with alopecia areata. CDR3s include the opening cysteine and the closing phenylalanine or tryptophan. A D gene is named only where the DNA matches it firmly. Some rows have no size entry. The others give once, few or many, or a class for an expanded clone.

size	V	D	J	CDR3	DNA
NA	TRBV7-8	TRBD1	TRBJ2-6	CASGTVSGANVLTF	TGTGCCAGCGGGACAGTTTCTGGGGCCAACGTCCTGACTTTC
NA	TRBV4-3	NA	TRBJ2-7	CASSALGGQQYF	TGCGCCAGCAGCGCCCTTGGGGGGCAGCAGTACTTC
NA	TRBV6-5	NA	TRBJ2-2	CASSRYNTGELFF	TGTGCCAGCAGTCGCTACAACACCGGGGAGCTGTTTTTT
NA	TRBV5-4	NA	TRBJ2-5	CASSSWDYPETQYF	TGTGCCAGCAGCTCGTGGGATTACCCAGAGACCCAGTACTTC
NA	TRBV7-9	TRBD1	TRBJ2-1	CASSPGTGNYNEQFF	TGTGCCAGCAGCCCCGGGACAGGGAACTACAATGAGCAGTTCTTC
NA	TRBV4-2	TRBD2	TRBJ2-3	CASSQALGTSGGTDTQYF	TGTGCCAGCAGCCAAGCGTTAGGTACTAGCGGAGGCACAGATACGCAGTATTTT
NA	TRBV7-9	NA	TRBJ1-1	CASSLGQGLLNTEAFF	TGTGCCAGCAGCTTAGGTCAGGGGTTGCTGAACACTGAAGCTTTCTTT
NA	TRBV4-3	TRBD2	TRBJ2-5	CASSQGLGRETQYF	TGCGCCAGCAGCCAGGGACTAGGCAGGGAGACCCAGTACTTC
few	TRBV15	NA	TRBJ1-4	CATSSPPQGSEKLFF	TGTGCCACCAGCTCTCCCCCCCAGGGGAGCGAAAAACTGTTTTTT
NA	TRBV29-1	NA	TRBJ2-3	CSVGGGPSSTDTQYF	TGCAGCGTTGGAGGAGGGCCCTCGAGCACAGATACGCAGTATTTT
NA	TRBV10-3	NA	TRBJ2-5	CAIRPTGPAQETQYF	TGTGCCATCCGCCCGACGGGACCGGCCCAAGAGACCCAGTACTTC
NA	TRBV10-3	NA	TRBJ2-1	CAISESEGGLANEQFF	TGTGCCATCAGTGAGTCAGAGGGGGGGCTGGCAAATGAGCAGTTCTTC
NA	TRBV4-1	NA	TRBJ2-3	CASSQVSTAIGSDTQYF	TGCGCCAGCAGCCAAGTATCAACCGCTATAGGCTCAGATACGCAGTATTTT
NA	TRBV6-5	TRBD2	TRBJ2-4	CASKMLAGGENIQYF	TGTGCCAGCAAGATGCTAGCGGGGGGAGAAAACATTCAGTACTTC
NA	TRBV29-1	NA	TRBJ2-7	CSATGGHSYEQYF	TGCAGCGCCACCGGGGGGCATTCCTACGAGCAGTACTTC
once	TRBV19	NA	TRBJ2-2	CASSPDYDGELFF	TGTGCCAGTAGTCCAGACTATGACGGGGAGCTGTTTTTT
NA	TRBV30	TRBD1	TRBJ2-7	CAWVSGTGNDEQYF	TGTGCCTGGGTATCAGGGACAGGGAATGACGAGCAGTACTTC
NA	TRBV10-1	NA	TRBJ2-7	CASSSPERRSEQYF	TGCGCCAGCAGTTCCCCTGAGCGACGGTCGGAGCAGTACTTC
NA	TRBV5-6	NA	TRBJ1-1	CASSVGNGGLEAFF	TGTGCCAGCAGCGTAGGGAACGGAGGCCTTGAAGCTTTCTTT
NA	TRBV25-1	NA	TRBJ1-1	CASKSGQGMNTEAFF	TGTGCCAGCAAATCGGGGCAGGGCATGAACACTGAAGCTTTCTTT
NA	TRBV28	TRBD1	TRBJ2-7	CASKDRGYEQYF	TGTGCCAGCAAGGACAGGGGCTACGAGCAGTACTTC
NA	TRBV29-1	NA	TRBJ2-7	CSVEGGGGHSYEQYF	TGCAGCGTTGAAGGTGGCGGGGGACACTCCTACGAGCAGTACTTC
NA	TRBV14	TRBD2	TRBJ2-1	CASRDPSGGYNEQFF	TGTGCCAGCAGAGACCCTAGCGGGGGTTACAATGAGCAGTTCTTC
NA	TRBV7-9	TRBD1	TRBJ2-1	CASSGGQGFYNEQFF	TGTGCCAGCAGCGGAGGACAGGGTTTCTACAATGAGCAGTTCTTC
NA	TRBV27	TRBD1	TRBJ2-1	CASSLTGGLSYNEQFF	TGTGCCAGCAGTTTAACAGGGGGCCTTTCCTACAATGAGCAGTTCTTC
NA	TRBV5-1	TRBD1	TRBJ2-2	CASSPKGASPTGELFF	TGCGCCAGCAGCCCGAAGGGGGCCTCCCCTACCGGGGAGTTGTTTTTT
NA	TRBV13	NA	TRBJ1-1	CASSHYVGVEAFF	TGTGCCAGCAGCCATTATGTGGGGGTTGAAGCTTTCTTT
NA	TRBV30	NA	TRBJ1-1	CAWSVALLDTEAFF	TGTGCCTGGAGTGTAGCCTTATTGGACACTGAAGCTTTCTTT
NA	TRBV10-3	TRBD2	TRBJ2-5	CAISEEPGTSQETQYF	TGTGCCATCAGTGAAGAACCCGGGACTAGCCAAGAGACCCAGTACTTC
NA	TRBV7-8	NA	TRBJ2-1	CASSAGQIYNEQFF	TGTGCCAGCAGCGCGGGACAGATCTACAATGAGCAGTTCTTC
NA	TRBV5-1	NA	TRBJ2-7	CASSPAGQSYEQYF	TGCGCCAGCAGCCCCGCCGGACAGTCCTACGAGCAGTACTTC
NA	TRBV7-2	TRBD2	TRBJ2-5	CASSPGGGGAETQYF	TGTGCCAGCAGCCCCGGGGGCGGGGGGGCGGAGACCCAGTACTTC
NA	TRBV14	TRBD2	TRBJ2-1	CASSPGLAGIEQFF	TGTGCCAGCAGCCCTGGACTAGCGGGGATCGAGCAGTTCTTC
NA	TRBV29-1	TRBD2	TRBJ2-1	CSVRSSGFYNEQFF	TGCAGCGTTAGGTCTAGCGGGTTCTACAATGAGCAGTTCTTC
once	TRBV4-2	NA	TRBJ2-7	CASSPRGEGPYEQYF	TGTGCCAGCAGCCCGCGAGGGGAAGGGCCCTACGAGCAGTACTTC
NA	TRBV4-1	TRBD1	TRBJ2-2	CASSHPQGAADGELFF	TGCGCCAGCAGCCACCCACAGGGGGCTGCGGACGGGGAGCTGTTTTTT
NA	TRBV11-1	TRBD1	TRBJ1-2	CASSSGQGSDGYTF	TGTGCCAGCAGCTCTGGACAGGGATCGGATGGCTACACCTTC
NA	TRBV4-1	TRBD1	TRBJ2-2	CASSQRQGAWDTGELFF	TGCGCCAGCAGCCAGAGACAGGGGGCTTGGGACACCGGGGAGCTGTTTTTT
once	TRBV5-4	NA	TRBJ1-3	CASSLDGRLDTIYF	TGTGCCAGCAGCTTGGATGGGAGATTGGACACCATATATTTT
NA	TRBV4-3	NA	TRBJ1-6	CASSQGGQSSYNSPLHF	TGCGCCAGCAGCCAAGGGGGGCAGAGCTCCTATAATTCACCCCTCCACTTT